These 27 T cell receptor beta chains were sequenced from one sample in a study of cytotoxic CD8 clonotypes in ibrutinib-treated CLL. The method was immunoSEQ multiplex PCR; TCRdb's version includes in-frame clones alone and lacks a portion of them. Of roughly 300,000 clones in the sample, less than 85% are singletons; the top ten hold approximately 5.6%. The specimen comprised PBMCs, sampled at disease progression, from a patient treated with ibrutinib. These receptor sequences come from a human donor with chronic lymphocytic leukemia.

This clone was seen a few times. The chain carries TRBV27 and TRBJ1-5, with D perhaps TRBD1 (5 bases). Deletions cut 1 base from V and 0 bases from J, with 7 bases between. CDR3 length equals 15 residues. Germline V gene sequence: CDR1 MNHEY, CDR2 SMNVEV (reference sequence). CDR3 bases: TGTGCCAGCAGTTTATTCAGGGCTAGCAATCAGCCCCAGCATTTT. It yields the protein CASSLFRASNQPQHF.

The chain recombines TRBV7-6 with TRBJ2-3; 7 bases fit TRBD2. This CDR3 spans 14 amino acids. With 6 bases clipped from V and 6 bases from J, the junction kept 9 bases outside the gene matches. The V gene's germline CDR1 is SGHVS and CDR2 FNYEAQ. CDR3 loop: CASSSGTTGDTQYF. In DNA, the CDR3 is TGTGCCAGCAGTTCCGGGACTACCGGGGATACGCAGTATTTT.

The chain combines TRBV29-1 with TRBJ2-1; 11 bases are a match to TRBD2. V trimming: 6 bases; J trimming: 5 bases; junction bases outside the gene matches: 6. CDR1 SQVTM and CDR2 ANQGSEA come from the germline V gene. This CDR3 spans 14 amino acids. The CDR3 loop is CSVGGLAENNEQFF. For the CDR3, the DNA is TGCAGCGTAGGGGGACTAGCGGAGAACAATGAGCAGTTCTTC.

This clone was seen more than once but under ten times. The gene calls are TRBV9 and TRBJ2-1, with TRBD2 identical over 9 bases. The V gene's germline CDR1 is SGDLS and CDR2 YYNGEE. V lost 1 base to trimming and J lost 10 bases; unmatched junction nucleotides: 6. CDR3 length equals 14 residues. CDR3 residues: CASSVSGLAQEQFF. CDR3 nucleotide sequence: TGTGCCAGCAGCGTATCGGGACTAGCCCAGGAGCAGTTCTTC.

This clone is a singleton in its sample. This sequence joins TRBV7-9 and TRBJ2-5; D is undetermined. The V gene lost 1 base and the J gene lost 5 bases, with 2 bases spanning the gap. Per the germline V gene, CDR1 is SEHNR and CDR2 is FQNEAQ (reference sequence). The CDR3 contains 11 residues. The CDR3 DNA sequence: TGTGCCAGCAGCTTAGACGAGACCCAGTACTTC. This sequence encodes CASSLDETQYF.

The chain joins TRBV18 to TRBJ2-2; D possibly corresponds to TRBD1 (5 bases). V lost 0 bases and J lost 2, with 10 bases in between. This CDR3 is 16 amino acids long. Germline V lookup: CDR1 KGHSH, CDR2 LQKENI. CDR3: CASSPPGRVNTGELFF. The CDR3, as DNA: TGTGCCAGCTCACCACCGGGCAGGGTCAACACCGGGGAGCTGTTTTTT.

The rearrangement joins TRBV5-6 to TRBJ1-2; 9 bases match TRBD1. J gave up 4 bases and V 0 bases, and 13 bases lay outside the gene matches. This CDR3 is built from 18 residues. Germline CDR1 and CDR2: SGHDT and YYEEEE. The CDR3 DNA reads TGTGCCAGCAGCTTGGCCGGGACAGGGAAGGGGTTAGGCTATGGCTACACCTTC. Amino acids: CASSLAGTGKGLGYGYTF.

The chain combines TRBV7-3 with TRBJ2-2; D call uncertain. The CDR3 contains 14 residues. From germline, CDR1 is SGHTA and CDR2 FQGTGA. The germline V and J ends were trimmed by 0 bases and 6 bases, with 8 bases remaining between them. CDR3 DNA sequence: TGTGCCAGCAGCTTAACGTTAAGGGCCGGGGAGCTGTTTTTT. Protein product: CASSLTLRAGELFF.

This sequence joins TRBV7-9 and TRBJ1-1, with D unresolved. Per germline, CDR1 SEHNR and CDR2 FQNEAQ (reference sequence). The CDR3 is 13 residues long. V was trimmed by 5 bases and J by 3 bases, leaving 10 bases between them. The CDR3 loop reads CASSQNWDTEAFF. CDR3 nucleotide sequence: TGTGCCAGCAGCCAGAACTGGGACACTGAAGCTTTCTTT.

The V and J genes are TRBV5-1 and TRBJ2-3; no reliable D call. Germline values: CDR1 SGHRS, CDR2 YFSETQ. V was shortened by 2 bases and J by 2 bases, with 9 bases between the two germline ends. The CDR3 contains 14 residues. CDR3 sequence (DNA): TGCGCCAGCAGCTTTGAACACCCCACAGATACGCAGTATTTT. This translates into CASSFEHPTDTQYF. Looking up the rest from reference TRBV5-1 and TRBJ2-3 gives the full variable domain: KAGVTQTPRYLIKTRGQQVTLSCSPISGHRSVSWYQQTPGQGLQFLFEYFSETQRNKGNFPGRFSGRQFSNSRSEMNVSTLELGDSALYLCASSFEHPTDTQYFGPGTRLTVL.

The chain joins TRBV2 to TRBJ2-5, with 10 bases lining up with TRBD2. The CDR3 is 17 amino acids. Germline loops: CDR1 SNHLY, CDR2 FYNNEI. V lost 0 bases to trimming and J lost 7 bases; unmatched junction nucleotides: 11. CDR3: CASSEADLAGALATQYF. CDR3 DNA: TGTGCCAGCAGTGAAGCTGACCTAGCGGGGGCCCTGGCGACCCAGTACTTC.

CDR3 region: CASSLRGVVAANTGQYF. DNA of the CDR3: TGTGCCAGCAGTTTAAGGGGGGTAGTAGCGGCAAATACGGGGCAGTACTTC. The chain links TRBV27 to TRBJ2-7, with D possibly called TRBD1 or TRBD2 (6 bases each). Germline V gene data show CDR1 as MNHEY and CDR2 as SMNVEV (reference sequence). V was shortened by 2 bases and J by 9 bases, with 26 bases between the two germline ends. This CDR3 contains 17 residues.

The rearrangement uses TRBV5-1 and TRBJ1-5; possible D gene TRBD1, 5 bases. Germline lookup yields CDR1 SGHRS and CDR2 YFSETQ. Trimming took off 2 bases at V and 5 bases at J, with 8 bases between the two ends. This CDR3 region has 13 residues. The CDR3 nucleotides are TGCGCCAGCAGCTTTTGGGGGGATCAGCCCCAGCATTTT. This gives the protein CASSFWGDQPQHF.

This clone was counted a few times. The chain couples TRBV5-1 to TRBJ2-7; D perhaps matches TRBD2 (5 bases). The germline CDR1 and CDR2 sequences are SGHRS and YFSETQ. The CDR3 sequence is 13 residues long. Trimming stripped 4 bases from V and 2 bases from J, with 10 bases between. As DNA, the CDR3 is TGCGCCAGCAGCGGGGTCGGGGCCTACGAGCAGTACTTC. Encoded protein: CASSGVGAYEQYF. The full variable domain, its missing parts supplied by reference TRBV5-1 and TRBJ2-7, is KAGVTQTPRYLIKTRGQQVTLSCSPISGHRSVSWYQQTPGQGLQFLFEYFSETQRNKGNFPGRFSGRQFSNSRSEMNVSTLELGDSALYLCASSGVGAYEQYFGPGTRLTVT.

The chain uses TRBV29-1 and TRBJ1-4, with unresolved D. Trimming stripped 4 bases from V and 4 bases from J, with 7 bases between. The CDR3 has 12 amino acids. In germline, CDR1 is SQVTM, CDR2 ANQGSEA. CDR3 in amino acids: CSVASDNEKLFF. The DNA for the CDR3 is TGCAGCGTTGCCTCCGATAATGAAAAACTGTTTTTT.

The chain uses TRBV18 and TRBJ2-5; D is undetermined. CDR1 KGHSH and CDR2 LQKENI come from the germline V gene. The germline V and J ends were trimmed by 3 bases and 5 bases, with 7 bases remaining between them. The CDR3 contains 12 residues. Written as DNA, the CDR3 is TGTGCCAGCTCACCGCAGAAGGAGACCCAGTACTTC. Protein sequence: CASSPQKETQYF.

V and J are TRBV18 and TRBJ2-5; D may be TRBD1 or TRBD2 (5 bases each). The CDR3 is 17 amino acids. Germline loops: CDR1 KGHSH, CDR2 LQKENI. The V end was cut by 4 bases, the J end by 3 bases, with 21 bases between. The CDR3 is CASSLSRGPQDKETQYF. CDR3 sequence (DNA): TGTGCCAGCTCACTAAGTCGGGGACCGCAAGATAAAGAGACCCAGTACTTC.

The gene calls are TRBV28 and TRBJ2-7; no firm D call. The CDR3 length is 13 residues. Germline-derived CDR1 and CDR2 are MDHEN and SYDVKM. V lost 7 bases to trimming and J lost 5 bases, with 15 bases between them. DNA of the CDR3: TGTGCCAGCACCTTGGCGAACCGCCACGAGCAGTACTTC. This codes for CASTLANRHEQYF.

This sequence joins TRBV6-1 and TRBJ1-4; possibly TRBD1 for D (6 bases). This CDR3 region has 14 residues. V was trimmed by 4 bases and J by 7 bases, leaving 13 bases between them. Per germline, CDR1 MNHNS and CDR2 SASEGT. CDR3 sequence: CASSVTGLGEKLFF. In nucleotides, the CDR3 is TGTGCCAGCAGTGTAACAGGGTTGGGTGAAAAACTGTTTTTT.

This clone was counted once. The chain carries TRBV14 and TRBJ1-1; possible D gene TRBD1, 6 bases. The CDR3 is 13 residues long. The germline gives CDR1 SGHDN, CDR2 FVKESK. V was cut by 3 bases and J by 8 bases, with 13 bases left in between. The CDR3 protein is CASSQELGTEAFF. The CDR3 DNA reads as TGTGCCAGCAGCCAGGAGTTAGGGACAGAAGCTTTCTTT.

CDR3 loop: CASSLVEPYEQYF. In DNA form, the CDR3 reads TGTGCCAGCAGTTTGGTCGAGCCCTACGAGCAGTACTTC. The gene calls are TRBV28 and TRBJ2-7; the D is unclear. This CDR3 spans 13 amino acids. Germline V gene data show CDR1 as MDHEN and CDR2 as SYDVKM. V lost 3 bases, J lost 2 bases, and 8 bases lay in between.

The chain carries TRBV7-9 and TRBJ1-1; 9 bases fit TRBD1. This CDR3 has 15 residues. Per the germline V gene, CDR1 is SEHNR and CDR2 is FQNEAQ (reference sequence). The J segment lost 0 bases and the V segment lost 8 bases, leaving 7 bases of the junction unmatched. The chain's CDR3 is CASCGQGTMNTEAFF. The CDR3 coding sequence is TGTGCCAGCTGCGGACAGGGGACAATGAACACTGAAGCTTTCTTT.

V is TRBV2 and J is TRBJ2-7; D gene uncertain. The CDR3 runs to 13 residues. Germline CDR1 reads SNHLY; CDR2 reads FYNNEI. Trimming removed 7 bases at V and 2 bases at J, with 12 bases between. In DNA form, the CDR3 reads TGTGCCAGCAAAGTGGGCCCTACCTACGAGCAGTACTTC. It specifies CASKVGPTYEQYF.

This clone was seen a few times. The chain couples TRBV5-6 to TRBJ2-1, with 10 bases fitting TRBD1. Germline V gene lookup returns CDR1 SGHDT and CDR2 YYEEEE. The CDR3 length is 14 residues. J lost 4 bases, V lost 3 bases, and 1 base had no gene match. The CDR3 loop reads CASSWDRGYNEQFF. CDR3 bases: TGTGCCAGCAGCTGGGACAGGGGTTACAATGAGCAGTTCTTC.

The gene calls are TRBV4-1 and TRBJ2-7; TRBD1 matches at 11 bases. This CDR3 has 17 amino acids. Trimming took 4 bases from V and 0 from J; bases not matched to a gene: 8. CDR1 is MGHRA and CDR2 is YSYEKL in the germline V gene. Here the CDR3 DNA reads TGCGCCAGCAGCCTCACGGGACAGGGGGTTAACTCCTACGAGCAGTACTTC. This encodes CASSLTGQGVNSYEQYF.

The rearrangement joins TRBV5-1 to TRBJ2-7; D is uncertain. This CDR3 region has 12 residues. Trimming stripped 0 bases from V and 6 bases from J, with 7 bases between. From germline, CDR1 is SGHRS and CDR2 YFSETQ. The CDR3 bases are TGCGCCAGCAGCTTGGGTTTTCGCGAGCAGTACTTC. Residues: CASSLGFREQYF. The full variable domain, rest sourced from reference TRBV5-1 and TRBJ2-7, is KAGVTQTPRYLIKTRGQQVTLSCSPISGHRSVSWYQQTPGQGLQFLFEYFSETQRNKGNFPGRFSGRQFSNSRSEMNVSTLELGDSALYLCASSLGFREQYFGPGTRLTVT.

The rearrangement joins TRBV7-2 to TRBJ1-5; D is unresolved. V was pared by 2 bases and J by 5 bases, with 10 bases between. Germline CDR1 and CDR2: SGHTA and FQGNSA. This CDR3 is 14 amino acids long. CDR3 nucleotides: TGTGCCAGCAGCTTACACGGTTTTGATCAGCCCCAGCATTTT. It encodes CASSLHGFDQPQHF.